One sample yielded the 27 T cell receptor beta chains listed below, sequenced in a study of cytomegalovirus exposure and HLA in healthy donors. The PCR had 60 Vbeta and 13 Jbeta primers. The protocol was immunoSEQ multiplex PCR, while the TCRdb copy is restricted to in-frame clones and leaves out a portion. The sample records roughly 160,000 clones, 75% to 90% being singletons. Sequenced input: PBMCs. The receptors stem from a boy aged 2-15 years in good health and CMV-seronegative.

V is TRBV5-4 and J is TRBJ2-1; TRBD2 matches at 12 bases. The CDR3 has 14 residues. Unmatched junction bases numbered 1, after V lost 3 bases and J lost 6 bases. CDR1 and CDR2 (germline): SGHNT, YYREEE (reference sequence). Here the CDR3 reads CASSSGLAGNEQFF. The CDR3 coding sequence is TGTGCCAGCAGCTCGGGACTAGCGGGCAATGAGCAGTTCTTC.

J is TRBJ2-5 and V is TRBV28; 11 bases are shared with TRBD2. In germline, CDR1 is MDHEN, CDR2 SYDVKM. This CDR3 is 15 amino acids long. The trim removed 3 bases at V and 1 base at J, leaving 1 base unmatched. The CDR3 bases are TGTGCCAGCAGTTTTAGCGGGAGGGGCCAAGAGACCCAGTACTTC. Translating it yields CASSFSGRGQETQYF. Complete variable domain (other parts from reference TRBV28 and TRBJ2-5): DVKVTQSSRYLVKRTGEKVFLECVQDMDHENMFWYRQDPGLGLRLIYFSYDVKMKEKGDIPEGYSVSREKKERFSLILESASTNQTSMYLCASSFSGRGQETQYFGPGTRLLVL.

This rearrangement joins TRBV4-1 to TRBJ2-6, with 8 bases lining up with TRBD1. The trim removed 4 bases at V and 0 bases at J, leaving 14 bases unmatched. CDR3 length: 20 residues. From germline, CDR1 is MGHRA and CDR2 YSYEKL. The CDR3 sequence: CASSPFPGQGGFSGANVLTF. CDR3 sequence (DNA): TGCGCCAGCAGCCCCTTTCCCGGACAGGGAGGCTTCTCTGGGGCCAACGTCCTGACTTTC.

The rearrangement links TRBV10-3 to TRBJ2-2, with 7 bases lining up with TRBD1. V shed 3 bases and J 4 bases; nucleotides not matched to a gene: 5. This CDR3 comprises 15 residues. CDR1 and CDR2 (germline): ENHRY, SYGVKD. The CDR3 coding sequence is TGTGCCATCAGTGACAAGGGGGCGACCACCGGGGAGCTGTTTTTT. It translates to CAISDKGATTGELFF.

J is TRBJ2-1 and V is TRBV2; 7 bases line up with TRBD2. This CDR3 is built from 16 residues. J was trimmed by 0 bases and V by 3 bases; bases with no gene match: 5. Per the germline V gene, CDR1 is SNHLY and CDR2 is FYNNEI. The CDR3 protein is CASSEGGGSSYNEQFF. For the CDR3, the DNA is TGTGCCAGCAGTGAGGGCGGGGGAAGCTCCTACAATGAGCAGTTCTTC.

V is TRBV2 and J is TRBJ2-5, with D possibly matching TRBD2 (6 bases). The CDR3 sequence is 13 residues long. V was pared by 4 bases and J by 1 base, with 7 bases between. Germline CDR1 and CDR2: SNHLY and FYNNEI. This CDR3 reads CASSGSGQETQYF. DNA of the CDR3: TGTGCCAGCAGTGGTAGCGGCCAAGAGACCCAGTACTTC.

V usage is TRBV27 and J usage is TRBJ1-6; TRBD1 aligns across 9 bases. V was pared by 6 bases and J by 10 bases, with 13 bases of the junction left unmatched. The germline V gene encodes CDR1 MNHEY and CDR2 SMNVEV (reference sequence). This CDR3 spans 16 amino acids. CDR3 nucleotide sequence: TGTGCCAGCAGACTGGACAGGGGACTCGATTACTCACCCCTCCACTTT. It encodes CASRLDRGLDYSPLHF.

This clone occurred a few times. The chain is built from TRBV4-1 and TRBJ1-1; a possible D gene is TRBD1 (6 bases). V was shortened by 4 bases and J by 1 base, with 10 bases between the two germline ends. The CDR3 loop spans 14 amino acids. Germline CDR1 and CDR2: MGHRA and YSYEKL. CDR3 bases: TGCGCCAGCAGCCGACAGGATAAGAACACTGAAGCTTTCTTT. Translated: CASSRQDKNTEAFF.

This sequence joins TRBV27 and TRBJ2-1; possible D gene TRBD1, 5 bases. The V gene's germline CDR1 is MNHEY and CDR2 SMNVEV (reference sequence). V was trimmed by 3 bases and J by 0 bases, leaving 9 bases between them. The CDR3 spans 15 residues. The CDR3 spells CASSFRGFSYNEQFF. CDR3 bases: TGTGCCAGCAGTTTTAGGGGTTTCTCCTACAATGAGCAGTTCTTC.

The chain has TRBV7-9 and TRBJ2-1; D may be TRBD2 (6 bases). CDR1 and CDR2 from the germline V gene are SEHNR and FQNEAQ (reference sequence). There are 15 residues in the CDR3. Deletions cut 5 bases from V and 5 bases from J, with 16 bases between. CDR3 DNA sequence: TGTGCCAGCAGCAGGCCCCTAGCGACCCACAATGAGCAGTTCTTC. Translated, it gives CASSRPLATHNEQFF.

J is TRBJ2-3 and V is TRBV7-9; 7 positions match TRBD2. The CDR3 contains 16 residues. J was trimmed by 3 bases and V by 1 base; bases with no gene match: 7. Germline V gives CDR1 SEHNR, CDR2 FQNEAQ (reference sequence). The CDR3 DNA sequence: TGTGCCAGCAGCTTAGGGCAGGGAGGGATGACAGATACGCAGTATTTT. This sequence encodes CASSLGQGGMTDTQYF.

This clone was detected once. The CDR3 loop reads CASSRMSGQSSYNEQFF. The CDR3 DNA is TGTGCCAGCAGCCGTATGTCAGGGCAGAGCTCCTACAATGAGCAGTTCTTC. The chain joins TRBV9 to TRBJ2-1, with a weak D call TRBD1 (5 bases). The CDR3 extends over 17 amino acids. Germline loops: CDR1 SGDLS, CDR2 YYNGEE. The V gene lost 4 bases and the J gene lost 0 bases, with 17 bases spanning the gap.

The genes are TRBV18 and TRBJ1-1; 7 positions match TRBD1. Germline V gene lookup returns CDR1 KGHSH and CDR2 LQKENI. Trimming removed 3 bases from V and 8 bases from J; junction bases left unmatched: 3. This CDR3 region has 12 residues. CDR3 residues: CASSPRQGEAFF. The DNA for the CDR3 is TGTGCCAGCTCACCCCGACAGGGAGAAGCTTTCTTT. Variable domain in full (rest from reference TRBV18 and TRBJ1-1): NAGVMQNPRHLVRRRGQEARLRCSPMKGHSHVYWYRQLPEEGLKFMVYLQKENIIDESGMPKERFSAEFPKEGPSILRIQQVVRGDSAAYFCASSPRQGEAFFGQGTRLTVV.

J is TRBJ1-1 and V is TRBV28; D remains ambiguous. The CDR3 sequence is 16 residues long. Germline V gene sequence: CDR1 MDHEN, CDR2 SYDVKM. With 7 bases removed from V and 4 bases from J, the gap between germline ends came to 22 bases. As DNA, the CDR3 is TGTGCCAGCAATTCTCGGTCCCTGGGTGAGGTCACTGAAGCTTTCTTT. It encodes CASNSRSLGEVTEAFF.

This clone was detected a few times. The genes are TRBV28 and TRBJ2-1; TRBD2 matches at 8 bases. The germline gives CDR1 MDHEN, CDR2 SYDVKM. J lost 0 bases, V lost 7 bases, and 5 bases had no gene match. The CDR3 is made up of 15 amino acids. The CDR3 DNA reads as TGTGCCAGCACTAGAAGCGGGAGCTCCTACAATGAGCAGTTCTTC. It is translated as CASTRSGSSYNEQFF. Together with reference TRBV28 and TRBJ2-1, the CDR3 gives the full variable domain: DVKVTQSSRYLVKRTGEKVFLECVQDMDHENMFWYRQDPGLGLRLIYFSYDVKMKEKGDIPEGYSVSREKKERFSLILESASTNQTSMYLCASTRSGSSYNEQFFGPGTRLTVL.

The chain joins TRBV7-6 to TRBJ2-6; the D gene is possibly TRBD1 (7 bases). CDR1 SGHVS and CDR2 FNYEAQ come from the germline V gene. V lost 2 bases and J 4 bases, leaving 15 bases between the germline ends. The CDR3 is 17 residues long. CDR3 coding DNA: TGTGCCAGCAGCTTAAGACAGGGACTTCGCGGGGCCAACGTCCTGACTTTC. It yields the protein CASSLRQGLRGANVLTF.

The chain carries TRBV9 and TRBJ2-1, with D unclear. CDR1 and CDR2 from the germline V gene are SGDLS and YYNGEE. This CDR3 spans 13 amino acids. The V and J ends lost 3 bases and 6 bases respectively, with 10 bases between them. CDR3 sequence reads: CASSESSGNEQFF. CDR3 nucleotide sequence: TGTGCCAGCAGCGAATCCTCGGGCAATGAGCAGTTCTTC. The full variable domain, rest sourced from reference TRBV9 and TRBJ2-1, is DSGVTQTPKHLITATGQRVTLRCSPRSGDLSVYWYQQSLDQGLQFLIQYYNGEERAKGNILERFSAQQFPDLHSELNLSSLELGDSALYFCASSESSGNEQFFGPGTRLTVL.

The chain recombines TRBV28 with TRBJ2-3; tentative D call: TRBD1 (5 bases). The CDR3 length is 11 residues. V dropped 7 bases and J dropped 3 bases, with 5 bases sitting between them. CDR1 MDHEN and CDR2 SYDVKM come from the germline V gene. CDR3 sequence (DNA): TGTGCCAGCACAGGGACAGATACGCAGTATTTT. It codes for CASTGTDTQYF.

The table lists this clone with a count of one. The gene calls are TRBV27 and TRBJ1-1; D possibly corresponds to TRBD1 (6 bases). From germline, CDR1 is MNHEY and CDR2 SMNVEV (reference sequence). CDR3 length equals 14 residues. V lost 5 bases and J lost 7, with 17 bases in between. The CDR3 DNA sequence: TGTGCCAGCAGTCAAGGACAGAACCTCCTTGAAGCTTTCTTT. Its translation is CASSQGQNLLEAFF.

The chain joins TRBV4-2 to TRBJ2-3, with D perhaps TRBD2 (6 bases). The CDR3 has 16 amino acids. The germline gives CDR1 LGHNA, CDR2 YNFKEQ. Trimming shortened V by 5 bases and J by 2 bases, and 17 bases separated the two germline ends. The CDR3 bases are TGTGCCAGCAGCTCGTACAGCCAGCGGGTCACAGATACGCAGTATTTT. This translates into CASSSYSQRVTDTQYF.

The chain combines TRBV9 with TRBJ1-2; maybe TRBD1 (6 bases). Trimming shortened V by 4 bases and J by 2 bases, and 12 bases separated the two germline ends. Germline-derived CDR1 and CDR2 are SGDLS and YYNGEE. This CDR3 is 14 amino acids long. The CDR3 protein is CASSRDQGNYGYTF. The CDR3 coding sequence is TGTGCCAGCAGCCGAGATCAGGGGAACTATGGCTACACCTTC.

This sequence joins TRBV4-1 and TRBJ1-4, with D possibly TRBD1 on 6 matching bases. Trimming pared 1 base from V and 8 bases from J, leaving 11 bases between. Germline V gives CDR1 MGHRA, CDR2 YSYEKL. The CDR3 has 14 residues. The CDR3 region is CASSQALRGEKLFF. The CDR3 bases are TGCGCCAGCAGCCAAGCACTTAGGGGGGAAAAACTGTTTTTT.

The chain employs TRBV5-1 and TRBJ2-7; D remains unclear. The germline V gene has CDR1 SGHRS and CDR2 YFSETQ. This CDR3 spans 16 amino acids. Deletions cut 4 bases from V and 3 bases from J, with 20 bases between. The CDR3 spells CASSLNSREWSYEQYV. The CDR3 DNA is TGCGCCAGCAGCCTCAACTCCCGAGAATGGAGCTACGAGCAGTACGTC.

This clone was recorded a few times. J is TRBJ1-1 and V is TRBV6-1; TRBD1 agrees at 7 bases. The CDR3 runs 13 residues. V shed 5 bases, J shed 4 bases, and the junction held 4 bases outside the gene matches. CDR1 and CDR2 (germline): MNHNS, SASEGT. CDR3 in DNA: TGTGCCAGCAGTTCTCACAGGGGCACTGAAGCTTTCTTT. It yields the protein CASSSHRGTEAFF.

This rearrangement joins TRBV7-2 to TRBJ2-7; 8 nucleotides match TRBD1. With V trimmed by 5 bases and J by 4 bases, 13 bases remained unmatched. The CDR3 has 16 residues. CDR1 and CDR2 from the germline V gene are SGHTA and FQGNSA. The CDR3 sequence is CASSARGPGGDYEQYF. The CDR3 DNA sequence: TGTGCCAGCAGCGCCCGCGGCCCAGGGGGCGATTACGAGCAGTACTTC.

This clone showed up just a few times. The chain has TRBV6-5 and TRBJ1-1, with D perhaps matching TRBD1 (5 bases). Trimming left V 4 bases short and J 10 bases short, with 19 bases between. The CDR3 loop spans 14 amino acids. Germline CDR1 is MNHEY and CDR2 is SVGAGI. In DNA, the CDR3 is TGTGCCAGCAGTTGGGATATGGAAGGGGCAGCAGCTTTCTTT. Amino acid sequence: CASSWDMEGAAAFF.

The chain recombines TRBV19 with TRBJ1-2, with 9 bases lining up with TRBD1. J was trimmed by 4 bases and V by 8 bases; bases with no gene match: 8. CDR1 and CDR2 from the germline V gene are LNHDA and SQIVND (reference sequence). The CDR3 covers 14 residues. The CDR3 reads CASAGTGIAYGYTF. In DNA form, the CDR3 reads TGTGCCAGTGCTGGGACAGGGATCGCCTATGGCTACACCTTC.